Listed below are T cell receptor beta chains from one sample, sequenced in a study of blood T cell repertoires in COVID-19. Profiling relied on immunoSEQ multiplex PCR, and the TCRdb table lists in-frame clones only, not all of them. The sample lists about 150,000 clones; roughly 85% were seen once. The sequenced sample was peripheral blood. These receptors were collected from an elderly woman with active or convalescent COVID-19. Both conserved end residues are part of each CDR3. The D gene is left open where the match is weak. Not every row has a clone size; where given, it reads once, few, many or a size class.

CDR3 protein: CASSSQVVAEAFF
CDR3 DNA: TGTGCCAGCAGCTCACAGGTTGTTGCTGAAGCTTTCTTT
clone size: .
V gene: TRBV7-3
J gene: TRBJ1-1
D gene: .
CDR3 length: 13

CDR3 protein: CASSPGVQETQYF
CDR3 DNA: TGTGCCAGCTCACCAGGAGTCCAAGAGACCCAGTACTTC
clone size: .
V gene: TRBV18
J gene: TRBJ2-5
D gene: .
CDR3 length: 13

CDR3 protein: CASSVAGTGTYEQYF
CDR3 DNA: TGTGCCAGCAGCGTAGCCGGGACAGGAACTTACGAGCAGTACTTC
clone size: .
V gene: TRBV7-2
J gene: TRBJ2-7
D gene: TRBD1
CDR3 length: 15

CDR3 protein: CASSPTGVNYGYTF
CDR3 DNA: TGTGCCAGTAGCCCGACAGGGGTCAACTATGGCTACACCTTC
clone size: .
V gene: TRBV19
J gene: TRBJ1-2
D gene: TRBD1
CDR3 length: 14

CDR3 protein: CASSFVRGGGEAFF
CDR3 DNA: TGTGCCAGCAGTTTTGTCCGGGGCGGGGGTGAAGCTTTCTTT
clone size: .
V gene: TRBV9
J gene: TRBJ1-1
D gene: .
CDR3 length: 14

CDR3 protein: CASSQISGNEQFF
CDR3 DNA: TGTGCCAGCAGCCAAATTAGCGGGAATGAGCAGTTCTTC
clone size: few
V gene: TRBV3-1/TRBV3-2
J gene: TRBJ2-1
D gene: TRBD2
CDR3 length: 13

CDR3 protein: CASSISSGYYEQYF
CDR3 DNA: TGTGCCAGTAGTATAAGCTCAGGGTACTACGAGCAGTACTTC
clone size: few
V gene: TRBV19
J gene: TRBJ2-7
D gene: .
CDR3 length: 14

CDR3 protein: CASKAWRDAQPQHF
CDR3 DNA: TGTGCCAGCAAAGCGTGGAGGGACGCGCAGCCCCAGCATTTT
clone size: .
V gene: TRBV27
J gene: TRBJ1-5
D gene: .
CDR3 length: 14

CDR3 protein: CATSRAPSGGTDTQYF
CDR3 DNA: TGTGCCACCAGCAGAGCACCTAGCGGAGGCACAGATACGCAGTATTTT
clone size: .
V gene: TRBV15
J gene: TRBJ2-3
D gene: TRBD2
CDR3 length: 16

CDR3 protein: CATSREVAVYGYTF
CDR3 DNA: TGTGCCACCAGCAGAGAAGTGGCCGTGTATGGCTACACCTTC
clone size: .
V gene: TRBV15
J gene: TRBJ1-2
D gene: .
CDR3 length: 14

CDR3 protein: CASSLWTGDTGELFF
CDR3 DNA: TGTGCCAGCAGTCTCTGGACAGGGGACACCGGGGAGCTGTTTTTT
clone size: .
V gene: TRBV28
J gene: TRBJ2-2
D gene: TRBD1
CDR3 length: 15

CDR3 protein: CASSLALNGWQGSSGNTIYF
CDR3 DNA: TGCGCCAGCAGCTTGGCCCTCAATGGGTGGCAGGGAAGCTCTGGAAACACCATATATTTT
clone size: .
V gene: TRBV5-1
J gene: TRBJ1-3
D gene: .
CDR3 length: 20

CDR3 protein: CASEQGSSGNTIYF
CDR3 DNA: TGTGCCTCTGAACAGGGGAGCTCTGGAAACACCATATATTTT
clone size: .
V gene: TRBV30
J gene: TRBJ1-3
D gene: TRBD1
CDR3 length: 14

CDR3 protein: CASSEATPRDRVTEAFF
CDR3 DNA: TGTGCCAGCAGTGAAGCGACCCCCCGGGACAGGGTCACTGAAGCTTTCTTT
clone size: few
V gene: TRBV6-1
J gene: TRBJ1-1
D gene: TRBD1
CDR3 length: 17

CDR3 protein: CASSIRGPTEAFF
CDR3 DNA: TGTGCCAGTAGTATTAGGGGGCCCACTGAAGCTTTCTTT
clone size: .
V gene: TRBV19
J gene: TRBJ1-1
D gene: TRBD1
CDR3 length: 13

CDR3 protein: CASRLDGESTYGYTF
CDR3 DNA: TGTGCCAGCAGACTCGACGGGGAGTCAACCTATGGCTACACCTTC
clone size: .
V gene: TRBV2
J gene: TRBJ1-2
D gene: .
CDR3 length: 15

CDR3 protein: CASSTPGVNNSPLHF
CDR3 DNA: TGTGCCAGCAGCACACCGGGAGTAAATAATTCACCCCTCCACTTT
clone size: .
V gene: TRBV5-4
J gene: TRBJ1-6
D gene: .
CDR3 length: 15

CDR3 protein: CASSLDRVRSPLHF
CDR3 DNA: TGTGCCAGCAGCCTCGACAGGGTCAGGTCACCCCTCCACTTT
clone size: once
V gene: TRBV7-2
J gene: TRBJ1-6
D gene: TRBD1
CDR3 length: 14

CDR3 protein: CASKPLTGANTEAFF
CDR3 DNA: TGTGCCAGCAAACCACTAACAGGGGCGAACACTGAAGCTTTCTTT
clone size: .
V gene: TRBV27
J gene: TRBJ1-1
D gene: TRBD1
CDR3 length: 15

CDR3 protein: CASSLSSGMNYNEQFF
CDR3 DNA: TGTGCCAGCAGCTTATCTAGCGGGATGAACTACAATGAGCAGTTCTTC
clone size: .
V gene: TRBV5-4
J gene: TRBJ2-1
D gene: TRBD2
CDR3 length: 16

CDR3 protein: CASSLRGRAVVDEQFF
CDR3 DNA: TGCGCCAGCAGCTTACGCGGGAGGGCCGTAGTGGATGAGCAGTTCTTC
clone size: .
V gene: TRBV5-1
J gene: TRBJ2-1
D gene: TRBD2
CDR3 length: 16

CDR3 protein: CASRAGISPLHF
CDR3 DNA: TGTGCCAGCAGGGCAGGAATTTCACCCCTCCACTTT
clone size: few
V gene: TRBV3-1/TRBV3-2
J gene: TRBJ1-6
D gene: .
CDR3 length: 12

CDR3 protein: CASSRRSGVEQYF
CDR3 DNA: TGCGCCAGCAGCCGTAGGTCAGGGGTGGAGCAGTACTTC
clone size: .
V gene: TRBV5-1
J gene: TRBJ2-7
D gene: .
CDR3 length: 13

CDR3 protein: CASSLDWTLSPLHF
CDR3 DNA: TGTGCCAGCAGCTTAGACTGGACACTTTCACCCCTCCACTTT
clone size: .
V gene: TRBV7-2
J gene: TRBJ1-6
D gene: .
CDR3 length: 14